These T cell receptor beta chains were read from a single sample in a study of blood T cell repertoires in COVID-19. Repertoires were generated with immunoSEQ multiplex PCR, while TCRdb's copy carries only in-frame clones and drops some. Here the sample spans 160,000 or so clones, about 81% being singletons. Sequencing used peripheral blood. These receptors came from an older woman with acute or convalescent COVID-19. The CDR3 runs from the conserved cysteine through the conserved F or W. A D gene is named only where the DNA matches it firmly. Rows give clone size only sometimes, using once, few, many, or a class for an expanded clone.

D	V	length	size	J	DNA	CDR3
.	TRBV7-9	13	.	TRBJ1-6	TGTGCCAGCAGCTTTGGGCCCCAGGCACCCCTCCACTTT	CASSFGPQAPLHF
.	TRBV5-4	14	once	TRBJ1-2	TGTGCCAGCAGCTTGGCTCGACAAAGCGGTGGCTACACCTTC	CASSLARQSGGYTF
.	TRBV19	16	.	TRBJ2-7	TGTGCCAGTAGTCTAGGAGCTCGGAAGGGGTCCTACGAGCAGTACTTC	CASSLGARKGSYEQYF
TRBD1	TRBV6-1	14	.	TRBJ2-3	TGTGCCAGCAACCTGGGACAGGGGGCAGATACGCAGTATTTT	CASNLGQGADTQYF
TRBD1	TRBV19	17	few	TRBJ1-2	TGTGCCAGTAGTATAGCCCCGGACAGGGCGGGGGCCTATGGCTACACCTTC	CASSIAPDRAGAYGYTF
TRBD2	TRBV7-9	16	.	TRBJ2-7	TGTGCCAGCAGCTCCCCGGGGACTAGCGGGATATACGAGCAGTACTTC	CASSSPGTSGIYEQYF
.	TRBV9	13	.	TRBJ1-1	TGTGCCAGCAGCGTAGGTAGGATAGGGGGTGCTTTCTTT	CASSVGRIGGAFF
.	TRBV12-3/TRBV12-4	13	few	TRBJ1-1	TGTGCCAGCAGTTTGGGGGGATGGACTGAAGCTTTCTTT	CASSLGGWTEAFF
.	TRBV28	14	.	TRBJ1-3	TGTGCCAGCAGGCAGGGGAACTCTGGAAACACCATATATTTT	CASRQGNSGNTIYF
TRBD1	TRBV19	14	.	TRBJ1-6	TGTGCCAGTAGTATAAGGACAGGGAATTCACCCCTCCACTTT	CASSIRTGNSPLHF
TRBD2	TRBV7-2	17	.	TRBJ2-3	TGTGCCAGCAGCGTAGGAGTAGCGGGAGTGCGAGTAGATACGCAGTATTTT	CASSVGVAGVRVDTQYF
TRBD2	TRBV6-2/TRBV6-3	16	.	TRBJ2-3	TGTGCCAGCAGTTACGGAATAGCGGGAGTCACAGATACGCAGTATTTT	CASSYGIAGVTDTQYF
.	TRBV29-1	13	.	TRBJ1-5	TGCAGCGTTGGCCGAGGAAGCAATCAGCCCCAGCATTTT	CSVGRGSNQPQHF
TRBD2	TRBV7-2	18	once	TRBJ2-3	TGTGCCAGCAGCTCCCGCAGCGGGAGAGCTCCTAGCACAGATACGCAGTATTTT	CASSSRSGRAPSTDTQYF
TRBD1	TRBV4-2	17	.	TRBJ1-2	TGTGCCAGCAGCCAAGACACAGGGGACCGGGGTTACTATGGCTACACCTTC	CASSQDTGDRGYYGYTF
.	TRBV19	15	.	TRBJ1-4	TGTGCCAGTACCCCGCCGGGTAGAAGGAATGAAAAACTGTTTTTT	CASTPPGRRNEKLFF
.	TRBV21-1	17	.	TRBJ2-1	TGTGCCAGCAGCGATAGGACTAGCGCAATCTCCTACAATGAGCAGTTCTTC	CASSDRTSAISYNEQFF
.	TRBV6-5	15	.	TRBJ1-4	TGTGCCAGCAGGGTCCGCGGGGGCGGGCATGAAAAACTGTTTTTT	CASRVRGGGHEKLFF
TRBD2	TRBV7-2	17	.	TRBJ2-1	TGTGCCAGCAGACCCGGACTAGCGGGAGGGCCGGGAGATGAGCAGTTCTTC	CASRPGLAGGPGDEQFF
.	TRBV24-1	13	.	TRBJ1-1	TGTGCCACCAGTGGGGTGGGGCACACTGAAGCTTTCTTT	CATSGVGHTEAFF
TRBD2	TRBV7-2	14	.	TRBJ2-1	TGTGCCAGCAGCTGGACTAGCGGGAGGGGTGAGCAGTTCTTC	CASSWTSGRGEQFF
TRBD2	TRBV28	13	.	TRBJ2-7	TGTGCCAGCCGAAAGACTAGCCGCTACGAGCAGTACTTC	CASRKTSRYEQYF
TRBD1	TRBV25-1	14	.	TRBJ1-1	TGTGCCAGCAGTATGGGACAGTTGAACACTGAAGCTTTCTTT	CASSMGQLNTEAFF
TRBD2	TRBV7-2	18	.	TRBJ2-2	TGTGCCAGCAGCCCGAGGGTGGGACTAGCGGGAGGGTCCGGGGAGCTGTTTTTT	CASSPRVGLAGGSGELFF
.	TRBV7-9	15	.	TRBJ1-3	TGTGCCAGCAGGTCAGACAGCAACCCTGGAAACACCATATATTTT	CASRSDSNPGNTIYF
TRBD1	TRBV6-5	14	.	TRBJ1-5	TGTGCCAGCAATTGGGACAGGATCAATCAGCCCCAGCATTTT	CASNWDRINQPQHF
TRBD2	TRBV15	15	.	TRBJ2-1	TGTGCCACCAGCAGAGGGCTAGCGGGAGTACGGGAGCAGTTCTTC	CATSRGLAGVREQFF
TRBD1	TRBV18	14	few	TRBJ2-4	TGTGCCAGCTCACAGTATACAGGGGAAAACATTCAGTACTTC	CASSQYTGENIQYF
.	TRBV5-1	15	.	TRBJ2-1	TGCGCCAGCAGCTTGGCCGGGGACTTTATCAATGAGCAGTTCTTC	CASSLAGDFINEQFF
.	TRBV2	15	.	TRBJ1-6	TGTGCCAGCATAACAGGGCGAATGTATAATTCACCCCTCCACTTT	CASITGRMYNSPLHF
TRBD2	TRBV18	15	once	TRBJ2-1	TGTGCCAGCTCACCGCTAGCGGGTTATTACAATGAGCAGTTCTTC	CASSPLAGYYNEQFF
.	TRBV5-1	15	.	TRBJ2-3	TGCGCCAGCAGCGGGGAGGTAGGATTCACAGATACGCAGTATTTT	CASSGEVGFTDTQYF
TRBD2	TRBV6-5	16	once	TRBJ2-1	TGTGCCAGCAGTTCAAGGACTAGCGGAGCTTACAATGAGCAGTTCTTC	CASSSRTSGAYNEQFF
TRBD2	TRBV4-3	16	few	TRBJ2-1	TGCGCCAGCAGCCAAGAGCTAGCGGAGCCATACAATGAGCAGTTCTTC	CASSQELAEPYNEQFF
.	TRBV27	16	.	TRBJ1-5	TGTGCCAGCAGTTTGAGGTGGACAGAGCCCAATCAGCCCCAGCATTTT	CASSLRWTEPNQPQHF
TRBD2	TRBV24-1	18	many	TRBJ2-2	TGTGCCACCAGTGACCCGCTTAGGGGCGGGGGTTACACCGGGGAGCTGTTTTTT	CATSDPLRGGGYTGELFF
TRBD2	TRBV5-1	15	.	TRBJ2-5	TGCGCCAGCAGCTTTAGCGGGGGAACGAGGGAGACCCAGTACTTC	CASSFSGGTRETQYF
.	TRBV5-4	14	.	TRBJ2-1	TGTGCCAGCAGCTTGCCAAGCGGCCCCGGTGAGCAGTTCTTC	CASSLPSGPGEQFF
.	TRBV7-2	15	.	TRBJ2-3	TGTGCCAGCAGCCCCGATAGCGGTCCCACAGATACGCAGTATTTT	CASSPDSGPTDTQYF
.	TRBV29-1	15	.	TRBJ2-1	TGCAGCGCCGAGACAGGCATCTACTCCTACAATGAGCAGTTCTTC	CSAETGIYSYNEQFF
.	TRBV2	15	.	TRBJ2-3	TGTGCCAGCAGCCTGGACTCCATCCAAACAGATACGCAGTATTTT	CASSLDSIQTDTQYF
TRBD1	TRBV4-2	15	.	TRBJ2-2	TGTGCCAGCACGGGGACAGGGTACGTTCCCGGGGAGCTGTTTTTT	CASTGTGYVPGELFF
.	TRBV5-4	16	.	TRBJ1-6	TGTGCCAGCAGCTTCCTCACAGGGTCCTATAATTCACCCCTCCACTTT	CASSFLTGSYNSPLHF
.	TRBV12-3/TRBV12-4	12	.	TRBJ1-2	TGTGCCAGCAGTTTTGCGGGAGAAGGCTACACCTTC	CASSFAGEGYTF
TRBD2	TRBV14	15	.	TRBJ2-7	TGTGCCAGCAGCCGGGGACTAGCGTTTTCCTACGAGCAGTACTTC	CASSRGLAFSYEQYF
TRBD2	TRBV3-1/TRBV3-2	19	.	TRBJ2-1	TGTGCCAGCAGCCAGGGAATCGGACTAGCGGGAGATCTGTACAATGAGCAGTTCTTC	CASSQGIGLAGDLYNEQFF
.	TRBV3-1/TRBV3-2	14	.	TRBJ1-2	TGTGCCAGCAGCCAAGTCGAGGGATCTGGTGGCTACACCTTC	CASSQVEGSGGYTF
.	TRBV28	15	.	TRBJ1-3	TGTGCCAGCAGGCTGGGCTGGGGGGTAGGAAACACCATATATTTT	CASRLGWGVGNTIYF